Shown below are 28 T cell receptor beta chains from a single sample sequenced in a study of blood T cell repertoires in COVID-19 (dated by TCRdb to 2020 to 2022). Libraries were prepared through the immunoSEQ multiplex PCR assay. This immuneACCESS table, as held by TCRdb, lists in-frame sequences with V and J called but not all clones. Of the missing ones, under half trace to an unresolved V gene in checked studies; the others have no known cause. Recorded for this sample are around 260,000 clones; approximately 83% of them occurred a single time. In total, the top ten clones hold 13% of the sample. The sequenced sample was peripheral blood. The origin of the receptors is a human donor in a cohort sampled during active COVID-19.

CDR3 protein: CASRGRTASYNEQFF. The CDR3 bases are TGCGCCAGCAGGGGACGGACAGCCTCCTACAATGAGCAGTTCTTC. J is TRBJ2-1 and V is TRBV10-2; D is possibly TRBD1 (6 bases). CDR3 length equals 15 residues. Germline-derived CDR1 and CDR2 are WSHSY and SAAADI. V lost 6 bases and J 0 bases, leaving 12 bases between the germline ends.

The V and J genes are TRBV10-2 and TRBJ2-7, with D tentatively TRBD1 (6 bases). Per germline, CDR1 WSHSY and CDR2 SAAADI. Trimming left V 7 bases short and J 0 bases short, with 16 bases between. This CDR3 has 15 amino acids. The CDR3 DNA reads as TGCGCCAGCACCACCTGGGGGCCCTACTCCTACGAGCAGTACTTC. It is translated as CASTTWGPYSYEQYF.

The V and J genes are TRBV5-1 and TRBJ2-1, with 8 bases matching TRBD1. This CDR3 comprises 16 residues. Germline V CDR1 and CDR2: SGHRS, YFSETQ. The trim removed 7 bases at V and 15 bases at J, leaving 24 bases unmatched. Written as DNA, the CDR3 is TGCGCCAGCGAATTGTGGGGGACAGGTGGAACCCACCCCCCGTTCTTC. It translates to CASELWGTGGTHPPFF. The full variable domain, rest sourced from reference TRBV5-1 and TRBJ2-1, is KAGVTQTPRYLIKTRGQQVTLSCSPISGHRSVSWYQQTPGQGLQFLFEYFSETQRNKGNFPGRFSGRQFSNSRSEMNVSTLELGDSALYLCASELWGTGGTHPPFFGPGTRLTVL.

The V and J genes are TRBV5-1 and TRBJ2-7; 7 nucleotides line up with TRBD2. The CDR3 loop spans 14 amino acids. The junction had 13 bases not matched to a gene; V was cut back by 6 bases and J by 7 bases. Germline V gene lookup returns CDR1 SGHRS and CDR2 YFSETQ. The CDR3 DNA sequence: TGCGCCAGCAAAGTGGGCGGGAGTCCTAGTGAGCAGTACTTC. Encoded protein: CASKVGGSPSEQYF.

The rearrangement joins TRBV6-5 to TRBJ2-7; D possibly corresponds to TRBD1 (5 bases). Germline CDR1 reads MNHEY; CDR2 reads SVGAGI. The CDR3 has 14 residues. Trimming removed 2 bases from V and 3 bases from J, with 11 bases in between. The CDR3 sequence: CASSYGQGNYEQYF. The CDR3 DNA follows: TGTGCCAGCAGTTACGGGCAGGGTAACTACGAGCAGTACTTC.

The rearrangement uses TRBV18 and TRBJ2-1; no firm D call. V was clipped by 1 base and J by 6 bases, with 10 bases between them. The germline CDR1 and CDR2 sequences are KGHSH and LQKENI. The CDR3 runs 14 residues. CDR3 region: CASSPLHSSNEQFF. CDR3 in DNA: TGTGCCAGCTCACCACTCCATAGCTCCAATGAGCAGTTCTTC.

The rearrangement uses TRBV11-2 and TRBJ2-2, with 8 bases fitting TRBD2. Germline trimming cut 3 bases from V and 6 bases from J; bases unmatched to any gene: 9. Germline V lookup: CDR1 SGHAT, CDR2 FQNNGV. This CDR3 is built from 16 residues. CDR3: CASSFLAGRRSGELFF. Here the CDR3 DNA reads TGTGCCAGCAGCTTTCTAGCGGGTAGGAGATCCGGGGAGCTGTTTTTT.

The rearrangement links TRBV5-4 to TRBJ2-1, with D hard to call. From germline, CDR1 is SGHNT and CDR2 YYREEE (reference sequence). The CDR3 contains 12 residues. Trimming pared 3 bases from V and 7 bases from J, leaving 8 bases between. CDR3 DNA sequence: TGTGCCAGCAGCTACGACACAAATGAGCAGTTCTTC. Residues: CASSYDTNEQFF. The full variable domain, in which reference TRBV5-4 and TRBJ2-1 provide the parts outside the CDR3, is ETGVTQSPTHLIKTRGQQVTLRCSSQSGHNTVSWYQQALGQGPQFIFQYYREEENGRGNFPPRFSGLQFPNYSSELNVNALELDDSALYLCASSYDTNEQFFGPGTRLTVL.

CDR3 loop: CASSEGWASYNEQFF. CDR3 nucleotides: TGCGCCAGCAGTGAGGGGTGGGCTTCCTACAATGAGCAGTTCTTC. The J gene is TRBJ2-1, the V gene TRBV10-1, with D unresolved. Germline V CDR1 and CDR2: WNHNN, SYGVQD (reference sequence). The length of the CDR3 is 15 residues. V was cut by 2 bases and J by 1 base, with 9 bases left in between.

DNA for the CDR3: TGTGCCTGGAGTGTAGAAAGGACAGCCTATGGCTACACCTTC. Protein sequence: CAWSVERTAYGYTF. J is TRBJ1-2 and V is TRBV30; a weak D match, TRBD1 (6 bases). CDR1 is GTSNPN, CDR2 SVGIG, per germline (reference sequence). V shed 0 bases and J shed 4 bases, with 12 bases lying between them. This CDR3 spans 14 amino acids.

V and J are TRBV10-2 and TRBJ2-3, with 12 nucleotides matching TRBD1. Germline V gene sequence: CDR1 WSHSY, CDR2 SAAADI. CDR3 length equals 14 residues. The V gene end was trimmed by 10 bases and the J gene end by 4 bases; junction bases not matched to a gene: 6. In nucleotides, the CDR3 is TGCGCCACCCGGGACAGGGGGCTAGCAGATACGCAGTATTTT. Its protein is CATRDRGLADTQYF.

The chain joins TRBV7-9 to TRBJ2-6; D uncertain. The CDR3 runs to 13 residues. Trimming cost V 5 bases and J 4 bases, with 6 bases left between them. Germline lookup yields CDR1 SEHNR and CDR2 FQNEAQ (reference sequence). CDR3: CASSTGGANVLTF. CDR3 sequence (DNA): TGTGCCAGCAGCACCGGGGGGGCCAACGTCCTGACTTTC.

This chain's CDR3 is CASSRQLGYTF. The CDR3 DNA reads as TGTGCCAGCAGCCGACAGCTTGGCTACACCTTC. The chain employs TRBV28 and TRBJ1-2; D is possibly TRBD1 (5 bases). The germline gives CDR1 MDHEN, CDR2 SYDVKM. CDR3 size: 11 residues. The V end was cut by 6 bases, the J end by 7 bases, with 9 bases between.

This chain joins TRBV29-1 and TRBJ2-2; TRBD2 aligns across 7 bases. The germline V gene has CDR1 SQVTM and CDR2 ANQGSEA. The ends lost 7 bases at V and 6 bases at J; junction bases unmatched: 14. The CDR3 sequence is 15 residues long. CDR3 DNA sequence: TGCAGCGCTGGGGCGCCCGCGGGAGTTTCCGGGGAGCTGTTTTTT. This sequence encodes CSAGAPAGVSGELFF.

This chain uses TRBV2 with TRBJ2-1; TRBD2 might be the D (5 bases). The V and J ends lost 6 bases and 10 bases respectively, with 13 bases between them. The CDR3 has 12 amino acids. CDR1 is SNHLY and CDR2 is FYNNEI in the germline V gene. The CDR3 DNA reads as TGTGCCAGCAGCATCCTAGCATACGAGCAGTTCTTC. It codes for CASSILAYEQFF.

This chain connects TRBV7-9 to TRBJ1-2; possible D gene TRBD1, 5 bases. V was clipped by 5 bases and J by 4 bases, with 14 bases between them. Germline-derived CDR1 and CDR2 are SEHNR and FQNEAQ (reference sequence). The CDR3 spans 14 residues. CDR3 nucleotides: TGTGCCAGCAGCCCCACGGGGGTCCCCTATGGCTACACCTTC. The encoded protein is CASSPTGVPYGYTF.

The count of this clone is one. The chain recombines TRBV7-8 with TRBJ2-1, with TRBD1 matching 10 bases. Germline CDR1 and CDR2: SGHVS and FQNEAQ. CDR3 length: 16 amino acids. V trimming: 5 bases; J trimming: 8 bases; junction bases outside the gene matches: 12. CDR3 region: CASSVRDRGRGDEQFF. CDR3 DNA sequence: TGTGCCAGCAGCGTCCGGGACAGGGGTCGAGGGGATGAGCAGTTCTTC.

This sequence joins TRBV18 and TRBJ1-5, with D maybe TRBD1 (6 bases). V was pared by 3 bases and J by 2 bases, with 17 bases between. CDR1 is KGHSH and CDR2 is LQKENI in the germline V gene. The CDR3 loop spans 17 amino acids. CDR3 DNA: TGTGCCAGCTCACCTACAGGGTCGGTTGGTGGCAATCAGCCCCAGCATTTT. Translated: CASSPTGSVGGNQPQHF. The variable domain in full, completed from reference TRBV18 and TRBJ1-5, reads NAGVMQNPRHLVRRRGQEARLRCSPMKGHSHVYWYRQLPEEGLKFMVYLQKENIIDESGMPKERFSAEFPKEGPSILRIQQVVRGDSAAYFCASSPTGSVGGNQPQHFGDGTRLSIL.

The chain carries TRBV28 and TRBJ2-7; 9 bases align to TRBD2. CDR1 is MDHEN, CDR2 SYDVKM, per germline. With 6 bases clipped from V and 2 bases from J, the junction kept 8 bases outside the gene matches. This CDR3 is built from 15 residues. CDR3 region: CASRGSAGGTYEQYF. The CDR3 nucleotides read TGTGCCAGCAGGGGTTCGGCGGGAGGGACCTACGAGCAGTACTTC. Looking up the rest from reference TRBV28 and TRBJ2-7 gives the full variable domain: DVKVTQSSRYLVKRTGEKVFLECVQDMDHENMFWYRQDPGLGLRLIYFSYDVKMKEKGDIPEGYSVSREKKERFSLILESASTNQTSMYLCASRGSAGGTYEQYFGPGTRLTVT.

CDR3 residues: CASSTLSTSGEQFF. Written as DNA, the CDR3 is TGTGCCAGCAGCACGCTCTCGACTAGTGGTGAGCAGTTCTTC. This rearrangement joins TRBV5-6 to TRBJ2-1; D is perhaps TRBD2 (6 bases). V was trimmed by 4 bases and J by 9 bases, leaving 17 bases between them. The CDR3 runs 14 residues. Germline CDR1 SGHDT, CDR2 YYEEEE. Supplemented by reference TRBV5-6 and TRBJ2-1, the full variable domain reads DAGVTQSPTHLIKTRGQQVTLRCSPKSGHDTVSWYQQALGQGPQFIFQYYEEEERQRGNFPDRFSGHQFPNYSSELNVNALLLGDSALYLCASSTLSTSGEQFFGPGTRLTVL.

The chain uses TRBV6-5 and TRBJ1-2, with D maybe TRBD1 (6 bases). The CDR3 runs to 13 residues. V was clipped by 6 bases and J by 6 bases, with 14 bases between them. Germline loops: CDR1 MNHEY, CDR2 SVGAGI. The CDR3 protein is CASSDDRRHGYTF. CDR3 DNA: TGTGCCAGCAGCGACGACAGGAGACATGGCTACACCTTC.

This chain links TRBV6-5 with TRBJ2-1, with 7 bases fitting TRBD2. The trim removed 2 bases at V and 1 base at J, leaving 2 bases unmatched. The CDR3 is 15 residues long. Germline V gene data show CDR1 as MNHEY and CDR2 as SVGAGI. CDR3 sequence: CASSYRAGSYNEQFF. The CDR3 DNA follows: TGTGCCAGCAGTTACAGAGCGGGGTCCTACAATGAGCAGTTCTTC.

V usage is TRBV6-5 and J usage is TRBJ1-1; no clear D gene. Germline V lookup: CDR1 MNHEY, CDR2 SVGAGI. Trimming left V 6 bases short and J 0 bases short, with 8 bases between. The CDR3 extends over 13 amino acids. The CDR3 loop reads CASRLYMNTEAFF. The CDR3 region has the DNA TGTGCCAGCAGGTTGTACATGAACACTGAAGCTTTCTTT.

The chain uses TRBV10-3 and TRBJ2-1; 11 bases are a match to TRBD2. The CDR3 extends over 16 amino acids. Germline V CDR1 and CDR2: ENHRY, SYGVKD. J gave up 4 bases and V 3 bases, and 5 bases lay outside the gene matches. The chain's CDR3 is CAISELAGVGYNEQFF. The CDR3 region has the DNA TGTGCCATCAGTGAACTAGCGGGAGTAGGTTACAATGAGCAGTTCTTC.

V and J are TRBV12-3 or TRBV12-4 and TRBJ1-1, with 8 bases lining up with TRBD1. The CDR3 runs to 11 residues. V trimming: 6 bases; J trimming: 12 bases; junction bases outside the gene matches: 6. DNA for the CDR3: TGTGCCAGCAGCCCCGACAGGGGAACTTTCTTT. This encodes CASSPDRGTFF.

CDR3 bases: TGTGCCAGAAGAGTTGTGATTTCGGCGGATGAGCAGTTCTTC. As protein: CARRVVISADEQFF. V usage is TRBV5-3 and J usage is TRBJ2-1; D is ambiguous. TRBV5-3 is an ORF, and what it does is uncertain. V was trimmed by 5 bases and J by 8 bases, leaving 17 bases between them. This CDR3 has 14 residues.

This clone was found a few times. The chain combines TRBV30 with TRBJ2-2, with 9 bases fitting TRBD2. With V trimmed by 2 bases and J by 6 bases, 4 bases remained unmatched. In germline, CDR1 is GTSNPN, CDR2 SVGIG (reference sequence). The CDR3 runs 14 residues. This chain's CDR3 is CAWSRGRASGELFF. For the CDR3, the DNA is TGTGCCTGGAGTCGCGGGAGGGCGTCCGGGGAGCTGTTTTTT.

The chain links TRBV18 to TRBJ1-6; a possible D gene is TRBD1 (5 bases). The CDR3 is 14 residues long. The V gene's germline CDR1 is KGHSH and CDR2 LQKENI. The V end lost 3 bases, the J end lost 10 bases, and 13 bases lay between the germline ends. The CDR3 coding sequence is TGTGCCAGCTCACCCGACGGGGGTATCTCACCCCTCCACTTT. Its translation is CASSPDGGISPLHF.